This T cell receptor beta chain was retrieved from a study of regulatory T cells in long-lasting Graves disease. As for the study in general: Persistent cases were those of Graves' disease that involved over 5 years of antithyroid drugs with positive TSH receptor antibodies. Study-wide results and limits: Persistent patients shared more public clonotypes (roughly 2,500) than new patients (966).

Time point meaning: persistent/refractory GD, antithyroid drugs over 5 years with positive TRAb. After RNA was extracted from PBMCs, the TCR library was made from it. Patients were enrolled at an endocrinology department in Xi'an, China. Points on this clonotype: Antigen specificity is unknown.

CDR3-region Arm-PCR and iRepertoire HTBI primers produced the TCR beta libraries. Authors' analysis steps: Taken together, the samples had roughly 56 TRBV and roughly 14 TRBJ segments identified. TCRdb ran MiXCR on the multiplex PCR reads and lists one entry per CDR3 protein. TCRdb's processing, not the authors' own work, is the source of the V and J calls. The sample records a few hundred thousand distinct CDR3 sequences, around 20% being singletons. The source material was peripheral blood mononuclear cells (PBMCs), sampled when the disease was refractory, from a patient treated with antithyroid drugs. The clonotype comes from a female donor with Graves disease.

CDR3 nucleotides: TGTGCCAGCAGGCAAGGGACAGGTTATGGCTACACCTTC. This encodes CASRQGTGYGYTF. The J gene is TRBJ1-2, the V gene TRBV6-1, with 8 bases matching TRBD1. The CDR3 runs to 13 residues. V lost 6 bases to trimming and J lost 5 bases; unmatched junction nucleotides: 5. The germline gives CDR1 MNHNS, CDR2 SASEGT.